This entry describes one T cell receptor (beta chain). This sample was included in a study of OX40 agonist ivuxolimab in advanced cancers. The table came from immunoSEQ multiplex PCR; TCRdb's copy has only in-frame clones and leaves some out. Of about 31,000 clones in the sample, roughly 83% are singletons; the top ten hold 15%. Germline V gene sequence: CDR1 SGHKS, CDR2 YYEKEE (reference sequence). CDR3 length equals 15 residues. Trimming removed 1 base from V and 0 bases from J, with 8 bases in between. The rearrangement links TRBV5-5 to TRBJ1-3; D is ambiguous. The material sequenced was CD4+ or CD8+ T cells sorted from blood, taken in a trial of the OX40 agonist ivuxolimab. The receptor was isolated from an adult with an advanced solid tumor such as melanoma, head and neck, liver or kidney cancer. CDR3 in amino acids: CASSLLASSGNTIYF. The CDR3 DNA follows: TGTGCCAGCAGCTTGCTAGCGAGCTCTGGAAACACCATATATTTT.